This TCR beta chain was sequenced for a study of identifying expanded T cells in peripheral blood. CDR3 length equals 11 residues. Trimming removed 7 bases at V and 6 bases at J, with 10 bases between. The germline CDR1 and CDR2 sequences are SQVTM and ANQGSEA. Generated by immunoSEQ multiplex PCR, the TCRdb table keeps only in-frame clones and is missing some. The repertoire holds roughly 84,000 clones, with 80% to 90% as singletons. Sequenced sample: blood. The J gene is TRBJ2-1, the V gene TRBV29-1, with D unclear. The TCR originated in a person aged 18-70 years in good health. The CDR3 loop is CSGADFNEQFF. Here the CDR3 DNA reads TGCAGCGGCGCAGACTTCAATGAGCAGTTCTTC.